The next 3 T cell receptor beta chains were all read from a single sample in a study of blood T cell repertoires in COVID-19. Clones were sequenced by immunoSEQ multiplex PCR, and TCRdb holds only the in-frame ones, with some missing. This sample has about 220,000 clones, with approximately 86% found just once. Sequencing was carried out using PBMCs or T cells enriched from blood (not recorded which). Every receptor here comes from a woman in her forties or fifties with acute COVID-19.

This sequence joins TRBV14 and TRBJ2-1; the match to TRBD1 covers 8 bases. Germline lookup yields CDR1 SGHDN and CDR2 FVKESK. This CDR3 is built from 13 residues. The V gene end was trimmed by 2 bases and the J gene end by 9 bases; junction bases not matched to a gene: 3. DNA of the CDR3: TGTGCCAGCAGCCAATGGACAGGGACTGAGCAGTTCTTC. Amino acid sequence: CASSQWTGTEQFF.

V gene TRBV7-2 combines with J gene TRBJ2-5, with 14 bases matching TRBD2. The CDR3 is 16 amino acids. The trim removed 4 bases at V and 4 bases at J, leaving 5 bases unmatched. The germline V gene encodes CDR1 SGHTA and CDR2 FQGNSA. The CDR3 DNA reads as TGTGCCAGCAGCTCTTCAGGGACTAGCGGGAGAGAGACCCAGTACTTC. Translating it yields CASSSSGTSGRETQYF.

V is TRBV12-3 or TRBV12-4 and J is TRBJ2-1; 7 positions agree with TRBD2. The CDR3 length is 13 residues. The trim removed 3 bases at V and 7 bases at J, leaving 3 bases unmatched. This chain's CDR3 is CASSFGGRNEQFF. CDR3 in DNA: TGTGCCAGCAGTTTCGGCGGGAGAAATGAGCAGTTCTTC.